This is a list of T cell receptor beta chains from one sample in a study of blood T cell repertoires in COVID-19. The data were produced by immunoSEQ multiplex PCR, yet TCRdb's version contains in-frame clones alone and is incomplete. The sample consists of about 140,000 clones, 88% of them appearing once. Sequenced: peripheral blood. The receptors were sampled from a human donor with COVID-19, enrolled during active disease. The donor label of this sample is uncertain. CDR3s include the opening cysteine and the closing phenylalanine or tryptophan. The D gene is left open where the match is weak. Rows may omit the clone size; those that give it use once, few, many or a size class.

v_gene	d_gene	abundance	j_gene	CDR3aa	CDR3nt
TRBV6-6	NA	NA	TRBJ1-5	CASSYGGSDQPQHF	TGTGCCAGCAGTTACGGGGGGTCTGATCAGCCCCAGCATTTT
TRBV19	TRBD1	NA	TRBJ1-6	CASSPRTGYNSPLHF	TGTGCCAGTAGTCCTCGGACAGGTTATAATTCACCCCTCCACTTT
TRBV10-2	NA	NA	TRBJ2-4	CASAVQRPPKNIQYF	TGCGCCAGCGCGGTTCAAAGACCCCCCAAAAACATTCAGTACTTC
TRBV3-1/TRBV3-2	NA	NA	TRBJ2-1	CASSQSQGSYNEQFF	TGTGCCAGCAGCCAATCACAGGGATCCTACAATGAGCAGTTCTTC
TRBV2	TRBD2	NA	TRBJ2-1	CASSGDAGGFNEQFF	TGTGCCAGCAGTGGTGATGCGGGGGGCTTCAATGAGCAGTTCTTC
TRBV4-1	TRBD2	NA	TRBJ2-5	CASSQVGLAKQETQYF	TGCGCCAGCAGCCAAGTTGGACTAGCGAAACAAGAGACCCAGTACTTC
TRBV27	TRBD2	few	TRBJ2-3	CASSLMTSGADTQYF	TGTGCCAGCAGTTTAATGACTAGCGGTGCAGATACGCAGTATTTT
TRBV6-5	TRBD1	NA	TRBJ1-6	CAIVQGEQRSPLHF	TGTGCCATCGTACAGGGGGAGCAGCGTTCACCCCTCCACTTT
TRBV28	NA	NA	TRBJ1-2	CASSLQIVAGGYTF	TGTGCCAGCAGCCTACAAATTGTGGCGGGTGGCTACACCTTC
TRBV2	NA	NA	TRBJ2-5	CASSVEGGSYETQYF	TGTGCCAGCAGTGTGGAGGGTGGTTCCTACGAGACCCAGTACTTC
TRBV5-1	NA	once	TRBJ2-1	CASSVTGSHNEQFF	TGCGCCAGCAGCGTAACAGGGTCCCACAATGAGCAGTTCTTC
TRBV24-1	TRBD2	NA	TRBJ2-5	CATSDPGTSGETQYF	TGTGCCACCAGTGATCCCGGGACTAGCGGGGAGACCCAGTACTTC
TRBV4-1	TRBD1	NA	TRBJ2-5	CASSQPGTGGQETQYF	TGCGCCAGCAGCCAACCCGGGACAGGGGGCCAAGAGACCCAGTACTTC
TRBV27	NA	NA	TRBJ1-2	CASSLSDRAGEYGYTF	TGTGCCAGCAGTTTATCCGATCGGGCAGGGGAATATGGCTACACCTTC
TRBV6-5	NA	NA	TRBJ1-2	CASTPYQGFDGYTF	TGTGCCAGCACCCCTTACCAGGGGTTTGATGGCTACACCTTC
TRBV19	TRBD2	NA	TRBJ2-1	CASRYSGSVSNEQFF	TGTGCCAGTAGATACAGCGGGAGCGTCAGCAATGAGCAGTTCTTC